The entry that follows covers one T cell receptor beta chain sequence. The source of the sample is a study of T cell responses to AZD1222 COVID-19 vaccine. Whole-study context: Second doses at about 4 or about 12 weeks were pooled.

V was cut by 4 bases and J by 5 bases, with 14 bases left in between. The CDR3 covers 14 residues. Germline CDR1 reads SNHLY; CDR2 reads FYNNEI. Using immunoSEQ multiplex PCR, the repertoire was profiled, and TCRdb retains in-frame clones only, with some absent. The sample gives around 100,000 clones, about 88% of which show up once; over 15% is in the top ten. V usage is TRBV2 and J usage is TRBJ1-2, with D unclear. The TCR comes from an adult in good health. The sample in question was peripheral blood, obtained on day 0 of AZD1222 vaccination. CDR3 sequence: CASSGFRAEYGYTF. As DNA, the CDR3 is TGTGCCAGCAGTGGATTTCGGGCGGAGTATGGCTACACCTTC.